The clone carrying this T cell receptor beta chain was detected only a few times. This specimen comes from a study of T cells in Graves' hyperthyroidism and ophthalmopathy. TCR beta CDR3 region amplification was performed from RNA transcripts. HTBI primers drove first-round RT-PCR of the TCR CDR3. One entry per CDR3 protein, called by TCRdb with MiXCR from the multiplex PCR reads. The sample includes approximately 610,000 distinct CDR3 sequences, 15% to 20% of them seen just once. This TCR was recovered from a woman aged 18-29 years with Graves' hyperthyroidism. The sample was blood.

CDR3 residues: CASTSLAASYEQYF. As DNA, the CDR3 is TGTGCCAGTACCTCTTTGGCGGCGTCCTACGAGCAGTACTTC. The chain has TRBV6-1 and TRBJ2-7, with D unclear. V lost 9 bases and J lost 1, with 16 bases in between. Germline V lookup: CDR1 MNHNS, CDR2 SASEGT. This CDR3 has 14 residues.